The entry below gives a single T cell receptor beta chain sequence along with its context. The antigen is not known. PCR was performed a second time for roughly 7 to 11 cycles using a sample-barcoded 5' primer and a J-beta primer mix. TCRdb re-called the 5' RACE reads with MiXCR, one entry per CDR3 protein. Of about 800,000 distinct CDR3 sequences in the sample, roughly 25% are singletons; the top ten hold 3.7%. The data belong to a study of blood T cells in healthy people across ages. Study-wide points: Bulk PBMC profiling left naive and antigen-experienced comparisons inconclusive. A roughly linear age-dependent decrease characterized TCR beta diversity per million T cells.

CDR1 and CDR2 from the germline V gene are LGHNA and YSLEER. V lost 1 base, J lost 0 bases, and 11 bases lay in between. The CDR3 length is 16 residues. The same data also contributed to another study, on T cells of mothers and their children. As reported in that work: About six children, together with their three healthy Caucasian mothers, made up the donors.

The sample consisted of blood. V and J are TRBV4-3 and TRBJ2-3; D ambiguous. The receptor comes from a boy between 10 and 17 years old in good health. CDR3 nucleotides: TGCGCCAGCAGCCAAGGCCTAGAAGATAGCACAGATACGCAGTATTTT. It is translated as CASSQGLEDSTDTQYF.